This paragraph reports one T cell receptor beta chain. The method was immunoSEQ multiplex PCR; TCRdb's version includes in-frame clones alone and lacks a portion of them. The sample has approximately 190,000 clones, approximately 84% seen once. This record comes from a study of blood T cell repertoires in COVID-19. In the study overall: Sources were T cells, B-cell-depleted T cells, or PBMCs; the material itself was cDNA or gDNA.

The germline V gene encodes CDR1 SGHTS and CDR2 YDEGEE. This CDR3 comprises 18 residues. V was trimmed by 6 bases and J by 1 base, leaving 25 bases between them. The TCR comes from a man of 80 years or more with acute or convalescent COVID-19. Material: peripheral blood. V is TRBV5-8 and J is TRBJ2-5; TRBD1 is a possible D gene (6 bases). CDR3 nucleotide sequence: TGTGCCAGCACCGGCTTGTTATTCTTTTGGACAGTCCAAGAGACCCAGTACTTC. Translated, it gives CASTGLLFFWTVQETQYF.